This TCR beta chain was sequenced during a study of T cell responses to AZD1222 COVID-19 vaccine. Study-wide results and caveats: Elevations in Spike-specific TCR breadth and depth followed administration of two AZD1222 doses. Only a handful of AZD1222 recipients, several in all, had baseline seropositivity. Unmutated variant regions reportedly attract nearly half of all spike-specific TCRs. The CD4 TCRs associated with vaccination extended across spike and predominated at 160-218 and 743-854.

Only in-frame clones appear in the TCRdb table, and some are missing; sequencing was by immunoSEQ multiplex PCR. This table has 90,000 to 150,000 clones, roughly 91% appearing once. This CDR3 comprises 16 residues. The V segment lost 6 bases and the J segment 9 bases; nucleotides outside the gene matches: 17. Germline assignment: CDR1 LNHDA and CDR2 SQIVND (reference sequence). Notes on this clone: The target antigen is unknown.

The sequence came from an adult who received the AZD1222 COVID-19 vaccine. V is TRBV19 and J is TRBJ2-1, with TRBD2 identical over 7 bases. The source material was peripheral blood, sampled 28 days after the second AZD1222 dose. CDR3 nucleotide sequence: TGTGCCAGTAGCTCCCCTCGGGGGGAGAGCCCCCTTGAGCAGTTCTTC. Its protein is CASSSPRGESPLEQFF.